The 25 T cell receptor beta chains in this list originate from one sample, sequenced in a study of T cell responses to AZD1222 COVID-19 vaccine (dated by TCRdb to the early 2020s). This sample's time point label indicates: baseline before first vaccination. The library relied on the immunoSEQ multiplex PCR assay. TCRdb took this table from immuneACCESS and kept in-frame rearrangements with V and J called. Such tables lack part of the clones; where checked against another copy, unresolved V genes explain under half of the gap, and the rest is unexplained. In all, the sample holds roughly 130,000 clones, and 91% of those were seen once. The ten largest clones take up 2.8% of the sample. The source material was peripheral blood, sampled on day 0 of AZD1222 vaccination. These receptors were collected from an adult in good health.

V gene TRBV27 combines with J gene TRBJ1-1; D might be TRBD1 (6 bases). The length of the CDR3 is 15 residues. Germline V gene sequence: CDR1 MNHEY, CDR2 SMNVEV (reference sequence). With 7 bases removed from V and 1 base from J, the gap between germline ends came to 16 bases. CDR3 residues: CASILPKGENTEAFF. DNA of the CDR3: TGTGCCAGCATCCTCCCGAAGGGGGAGAACACTGAAGCTTTCTTT.

V usage is TRBV28 and J usage is TRBJ1-5; D ambiguous. The ends were cut back, 4 bases at V and 2 bases at J, with 6 bases in the middle. This CDR3 spans 13 amino acids. Germline V CDR1 and CDR2: MDHEN, SYDVKM. The DNA of the CDR3 is TGTGCCAGCAGTTCCGGTGGCAATCAGCCCCAGCATTTT. This sequence encodes CASSSGGNQPQHF. Full variable domain (missing parts from reference TRBV28 and TRBJ1-5): DVKVTQSSRYLVKRTGEKVFLECVQDMDHENMFWYRQDPGLGLRLIYFSYDVKMKEKGDIPEGYSVSREKKERFSLILESASTNQTSMYLCASSSGGNQPQHFGDGTRLSIL.

Of note for this clone: Mismatch with germline at one junction end may stem from a read error. The rearrangement uses TRBV6-1 and TRBJ2-7; D is possibly TRBD1 (5 bases). Germline V gives CDR1 MNHNS, CDR2 SASEGT. This CDR3 has 15 amino acids. This CDR3 reads CASSEGATQTYEQYF. CDR3 coding DNA: TGTGCCAGCAGCGAAGGGGCTACTCAAACATACGAGCAGTACTTC.

The chain joins TRBV6-5 to TRBJ1-5; D ambiguous. Trimming removed 2 bases from V and 2 bases from J, with 10 bases in between. This CDR3 contains 15 residues. Germline lookup yields CDR1 MNHEY and CDR2 SVGAGI. In DNA form, the CDR3 reads TGTGCCAGCAGTTACCATGGCGGGGGCAATCAGCCCCAGCATTTT. Its protein is CASSYHGGGNQPQHF.

The J gene is TRBJ2-3, the V gene TRBV6-2 or TRBV6-3; D might be TRBD2 (5 bases). Trimming removed 0 bases at V and 2 bases at J, with 9 bases between. This CDR3 is built from 15 residues. Germline V gives CDR1 MNHEY, CDR2 SVGEGT. The CDR3 nucleotides are TGTGCCAGCAGTTACTCCAGCGGCCCCACAGATACGCAGTATTTT. This translates into CASSYSSGPTDTQYF.

The chain joins TRBV4-2 to TRBJ1-1; D unclear. The V gene lost 0 bases and the J gene lost 11 bases, with 13 bases spanning the gap. Germline V gene data show CDR1 as LGHNA and CDR2 as YNFKEQ. The CDR3 extends over 13 amino acids. The CDR3: CASSQEGYYGAFF. DNA for the CDR3: TGTGCCAGCAGCCAAGAAGGCTACTACGGGGCTTTCTTT.

This chain links TRBV7-8 with TRBJ2-5; D may be TRBD2 (5 bases). The germline V gene encodes CDR1 SGHVS and CDR2 FQNEAQ. The CDR3 spans 13 residues. The V gene lost 1 base and the J gene lost 4 bases, with 7 bases spanning the gap. The CDR3 spells CASSLVGGETQYF. CDR3 nucleotide sequence: TGTGCCAGCAGCTTAGTTGGAGGAGAGACCCAGTACTTC. The variable domain in full, with the rest retrieved from reference TRBV7-8 and TRBJ2-5, is GAGVSQSPRYKVAKRGQDVALRCDPISGHVSLFWYQQALGQGPEFLTYFQNEAQLDKSGLPSDRFFAERPEGSVSTLKIQRTQQEDSAVYLCASSLVGGETQYFGPGTRLLVL.

The chain carries TRBV5-6 and TRBJ1-1, with D maybe TRBD1 (5 bases). V lost 4 bases, J lost 8 bases, and 15 bases lay in between. The CDR3 runs to 13 residues. From germline, CDR1 is SGHDT and CDR2 YYEEEE. For the CDR3, the DNA is TGTGCCAGCAGCCAGGGCCGTGGTCTCGAAGCTTTCTTT. Amino acids: CASSQGRGLEAFF.

The chain employs TRBV6-5 and TRBJ1-1; D gene uncertain. V gave up 4 bases and J gave up 0 bases, with 6 bases separating them. Germline loops: CDR1 MNHEY, CDR2 SVGAGI. The CDR3 extends over 13 amino acids. The CDR3 nucleotides are TGTGCCAGCAGTTTCGCAGTGAACACTGAAGCTTTCTTT. This codes for CASSFAVNTEAFF.

The V gene is TRBV27, the J gene TRBJ1-5; D ambiguous. Trimming took off 5 bases at V and 4 bases at J, with 6 bases between the two ends. The CDR3 spans 12 residues. Germline V lookup: CDR1 MNHEY, CDR2 SMNVEV (reference sequence). CDR3 nucleotides: TGTGCCAGCAGTATAGCAAATCAGCCCCAGCATTTT. It codes for CASSIANQPQHF.

This clone appeared once. The rearrangement links TRBV9 to TRBJ2-2, with no clear D. Germline V gives CDR1 SGDLS, CDR2 YYNGEE. The CDR3 length is 13 residues. V was trimmed by 0 bases and J by 6 bases, leaving 6 bases between them. The CDR3 region has the DNA TGTGCCAGCAGCGTAGGAAACTCCGGGGAGCTGTTTTTT. Residues: CASSVGNSGELFF.

The chain uses TRBV19 and TRBJ2-7; no firm D call. V was pared by 5 bases and J by 4 bases, with 18 bases between. Germline CDR1 is LNHDA and CDR2 is SQIVND (reference sequence). The CDR3 has 15 residues. CDR3 nucleotide sequence: TGTGCCAGTAGTGAGCAGGCCTCTATCCTATACGAGCAGTACTTC. It codes for CASSEQASILYEQYF.

CDR3 protein: CAISESVVSGYTF. The CDR3 DNA follows: TGTGCCATCAGTGAGTCTGTGGTTTCTGGCTACACCTTC. The chain joins TRBV10-3 to TRBJ1-2, with D hard to call. CDR1 is ENHRY and CDR2 is SYGVKD in the germline V gene. CDR3 length equals 13 residues. With 0 bases removed from V and 7 bases from J, the gap between germline ends came to 9 bases.

In DNA, the CDR3 is TGCGCCTGCGGCAAGAACACTGAAGCTTTCTTT. It is translated as CACGKNTEAFF. The rearrangement joins TRBV20-1 to TRBJ1-1; D gene unclear. The CDR3 totals 11 residues. CDR1 is DFQATT and CDR2 is SNEGSKA in the germline V gene (reference sequence).

This clone was observed once. The CDR3 region is CASSRYLTTDGRETQYF. CDR3 coding DNA: TGTGCCAGCAGCCGCTACTTAACGACTGATGGGCGCGAGACCCAGTACTTC. This chain links TRBV3-1 (or the pseudogene TRBV3-2) with TRBJ2-5; D unclear. This CDR3 is 17 amino acids long. Germline loops: CDR1 LGHDT, CDR2 YNNKEL (reference sequence). Trimming stripped 4 bases from V and 5 bases from J, with 23 bases between.

The J gene is TRBJ1-3, the V gene TRBV5-1, with unresolved D. Trimming removed 4 bases from V and 1 base from J, with 9 bases in between. Looked up from germline, CDR1 is SGHRS and CDR2 is YFSETQ. The CDR3 runs 14 residues. The CDR3 region is CASSPGSSGNTIYF. The CDR3 DNA sequence: TGCGCCAGCAGCCCCGGGTCTTCTGGAAACACCATATATTTT.

The chain links TRBV10-3 to TRBJ2-7, with 7 bases identical to TRBD1. J lost 0 bases, V lost 6 bases, and 14 bases had no gene match. The CDR3 is 17 residues long. Per germline, CDR1 ENHRY and CDR2 SYGVKD. CDR3: CAISATGRGQSSYEQYF. The CDR3 nucleotides are TGTGCCATCAGCGCCACAGGACGGGGACAGAGCTCCTACGAGCAGTACTTC.

The chain joins TRBV7-9 to TRBJ2-1; TRBD2 matches at 7 bases. The CDR3 runs 16 residues. With V trimmed by 4 bases and J by 0 bases, 6 bases remained unmatched. The germline CDR1 and CDR2 sequences are SEHNR and FQNEAQ (reference sequence). The CDR3, as DNA: TGTGCCAGCAGCTCGCTAGCGGCTATCTCCTACAATGAGCAGTTCTTC. This encodes CASSSLAAISYNEQFF.

The rearrangement uses TRBV18 and TRBJ1-5, with 8 bases lining up with TRBD1. Trimming removed 5 bases from V and 9 bases from J; junction bases left unmatched: 9. Per germline, CDR1 KGHSH and CDR2 LQKENI. This CDR3 has 14 residues. Here the CDR3 reads CASSSGQGLGPQHF. The CDR3 nucleotides read TGTGCCAGCTCATCCGGACAGGGACTTGGGCCCCAGCATTTT. The full variable domain, rest sourced from reference TRBV18 and TRBJ1-5, is NAGVMQNPRHLVRRRGQEARLRCSPMKGHSHVYWYRQLPEEGLKFMVYLQKENIIDESGMPKERFSAEFPKEGPSILRIQQVVRGDSAAYFCASSSGQGLGPQHFGDGTRLSIL.

The rearrangement uses TRBV11-1 and TRBJ2-1, with D possibly being TRBD2 (6 bases). V was trimmed by 4 bases and J by 0 bases, leaving 13 bases between them. There are 16 residues in the CDR3. Germline CDR1 SGHAT, CDR2 FQDESV (reference sequence). The DNA for the CDR3 is TGTGCCAGCAGCTCCCCCCGGGGGAGCTCCTACAATGAGCAGTTCTTC. Encoded protein: CASSSPRGSSYNEQFF. Using reference TRBV11-1 and TRBJ2-1 for the parts outside the CDR3, the full variable domain is EAEVAQSPRYKITEKSQAVAFWCDPISGHATLYWYRQILGQGPELLVQFQDESVVDDSQLPKDRFSAERLKGVDSTLKIQPAELGDSAMYLCASSSPRGSSYNEQFFGPGTRLTVL.

The genes are TRBV30 and TRBJ2-2; 8 bases line up with TRBD2. The CDR3 is 15 amino acids. V gave up 3 bases and J gave up 3 bases; unmatched junction bases: 6. CDR1 is GTSNPN, CDR2 SVGIG, per germline (reference sequence). This chain's CDR3 is CAWRAGLVDTGELFF. The CDR3 bases are TGTGCCTGGAGGGCGGGACTAGTGGACACCGGGGAGCTGTTTTTT.

The rearrangement uses TRBV10-3 and TRBJ2-7; 8 positions agree with TRBD1. The V gene end was trimmed by 5 bases and the J gene end by 6 bases; junction bases not matched to a gene: 9. The germline CDR1 and CDR2 sequences are ENHRY and SYGVKD. The CDR3 is 14 residues long. The CDR3 DNA reads TGTGCCATCAGTCCCGACAGGGGTTTACCCGAGCAGTACTTC. The encoded protein is CAISPDRGLPEQYF.

This clone came up once. This chain uses TRBV5-1 with TRBJ2-1, with 10 bases aligning to TRBD2. The CDR3 is 15 amino acids. The germline V gene encodes CDR1 SGHRS and CDR2 YFSETQ. The J segment lost 3 bases and the V segment lost 2 bases, leaving 2 bases of the junction unmatched. The CDR3: CASSFTSGVYNEQFF. For the CDR3, the DNA is TGCGCCAGCAGCTTTACTAGCGGGGTCTACAATGAGCAGTTCTTC.

The V and J genes are TRBV7-6 and TRBJ1-3, with D possibly TRBD1 on 5 matching bases. Germline values: CDR1 SGHVS, CDR2 FNYEAQ. V shed 2 bases and J shed 2 bases, with 19 bases lying between them. The CDR3 runs to 18 residues. The CDR3: CASSLKAGPGSPGNTIYF. In nucleotides, the CDR3 is TGTGCCAGCAGCTTAAAGGCAGGCCCAGGGTCTCCTGGAAACACCATATATTTT.

The CDR3 here is CASSEAQVRNTIYF. The CDR3 region has the DNA TGTGCCAGCAGTGAAGCGCAGGTACGGAACACCATATATTTT. This chain joins TRBV6-1 and TRBJ1-3; unclear D gene. V lost 0 bases and J lost 7, with 10 bases in between. This CDR3 contains 14 residues. Germline-derived CDR1 and CDR2 are MNHNS and SASEGT.